Each of the 20 T cell receptor beta chains below was sequenced from the same sample in a study of kidney transplant recipient with SARS-CoV-2 infection. TCRdb reprocessed the reads via MiXCR and lists one record per CDR3 protein. The sample records 250,000 or so distinct CDR3 sequences, around 26% being singletons. The input for sequencing was a blood sample, taken at baseline and around day 110 from a kidney transplant recipient. The origin of the receptors is a male patient aged 25-45 years who had COVID-19 and was a kidney transplant recipient. The T cells may come from the graft donor.

The rearrangement links TRBV6-1 to TRBJ1-2; D unclear. Trimming took off 2 bases at V and 4 bases at J, with 20 bases between the two ends. The CDR3 is 17 residues long. Per the germline V gene, CDR1 is MNHNS and CDR2 is SASEGT. CDR3 protein: CASSESGECRKTYGYTF. The CDR3, as DNA: TGTGCCAGCAGTGAATCCGGGGAATGTAGAAAGACCTATGGCTACACCTTC.

Remarks on this clonotype: A much larger clone is a single base away; this may be a read error. The V and J genes are TRBV6-1 and TRBJ2-3, with 7 nucleotides matching TRBD2. The length of the CDR3 is 13 residues. CDR1 and CDR2 from the germline V gene are MNHNS and SASEGT. CDR3 region: CTSSELAQDTQYF. CDR3 in DNA: TGTACCAGCAGTGAACTAGCGCAAGATACGCAGTATTTT.

The chain carries TRBV30 and TRBJ1-2, with TRBD1 as a possible D gene (6 bases). CDR1 and CDR2 (germline): GTSNPN, SVGIG (reference sequence). CDR3 length: 14 residues. The V end lost 5 bases, the J end lost 10 bases, and 23 bases lay between the germline ends. The CDR3 nucleotides read TGTGCCTGGTCCCCAGGCCAGGGGTTTTCCCTCTACACCTTC. It translates to CAWSPGQGFSLYTF.

This clonotype was seen at least ten times. V is TRBV7-1 and J is TRBJ1-2; no definite D call. TRBV7-1 is classed as an ORF, of uncertain function. V was pared by 4 bases and J by 4 bases, with 22 bases between. The CDR3 length is 17 residues. CDR3 amino acids: CASSYFSHEGKTYGYTF. The CDR3 DNA reads TGTGCCAGCAGCTATTTCTCTCACGAGGGAAAGACCTATGGCTACACCTTC.

This clonotype was seen at least ten times. The V gene is TRBV5-1, the J gene TRBJ2-1; 8 bases align to TRBD2. CDR3 length: 14 residues. V dropped 2 bases and J dropped 5; count of bases not matched to a gene: 3. Germline CDR1 SGHRS, CDR2 YFSETQ. The CDR3 DNA follows: TGCGCCAGCAGCTTTAGCGGGGTTAACAATGAGCAGTTCTTC. It codes for CASSFSGVNNEQFF. The whole variable domain, filled in from reference TRBV5-1 and TRBJ2-1, reads KAGVTQTPRYLIKTRGQQVTLSCSPISGHRSVSWYQQTPGQGLQFLFEYFSETQRNKGNFPGRFSGRQFSNSRSEMNVSTLELGDSALYLCASSFSGVNNEQFFGPGTRLTVL.

Remarks on this clonotype: Possible read error: a much larger clone is one base away. The chain uses TRBV10-3 and TRBJ1-1; tentatively, D is TRBD1 (5 bases). Germline CDR1 ENHRY, CDR2 SYGVKD. The CDR3 is made up of 15 amino acids. The CDR3 reads CAISGGPGGNTVAFF. CDR3 DNA: TGTGCCATCAGTGGGGGACCCGGGGGAAACACTGTAGCTTTCTTT.

This clonotype was counted a few times. Its ends do not fully match the called genes, so a read error is possible. V gene TRBV7-8 combines with J gene TRBJ2-7, with D perhaps TRBD1 (5 bases). The CDR3 sequence is 14 residues long. Germline V gives CDR1 SGHVS, CDR2 FQNEAQ. CDR3 sequence (DNA): TGTGCCGGCAGCTTAGCCAGCAGGGCCTACGAGCAGTACTTC. It codes for CAGSLASRAYEQYF.

At least ten counts were recorded for this clonotype. J is TRBJ2-3 and V is TRBV7-9; D unresolved. Trimming removed 3 bases at V and 6 bases at J, with 13 bases between. CDR3 length: 14 amino acids. The V gene's germline CDR1 is SEHNR and CDR2 FQNEAQ (reference sequence). The CDR3 sequence is CASSFSGSHDTQYF. CDR3 bases: TGTGCCAGCAGCTTCAGTGGCAGCCATGATACGCAGTATTTT.

Points on this clonotype: This CDR3 fails to terminate in the conserved phenylalanine or tryptophan, so it likely reflects a read error. The chain uses TRBV7-3 and TRBJ2-5, with TRBD2 identical over 13 bases. This CDR3 region has 16 residues. J gave up 5 bases and V 5 bases, and 8 bases lay outside the gene matches. Germline V CDR1 and CDR2: SGHTA, FQGTGA. CDR3 nucleotides: TGTGCCAGCAGCACCGGACTAGCGGGAGCCGGTGAGACCCAGTACCTC. It translates to CASSTGLAGAGETQYL.

Turning to this clonotype: A read error is possible here, since a much larger clone lies one base away. The chain recombines TRBV7-7 with TRBJ1-2; no clear D gene. Germline V gives CDR1 SSHAT, CDR2 FNYEAQ (reference sequence). The CDR3 consists of 17 residues. CDR3 nucleotide sequence: TGTGCCAGCAGCAGTTGGAATAAGTGCCGAAAGACCTATGGCTACCCCTTC. Translating gives CASSSWNKCRKTYGYPF.

Regarding this clonotype: A much larger clone is a single base away; this may be a read error. J is TRBJ2-2 and V is TRBV7-2; D is perhaps TRBD1 or TRBD2 (7 bases each). The CDR3 length is 16 residues. Germline V lookup: CDR1 SGHTA, CDR2 FQGNSA. The CDR3 protein is CASSQGRGLSTGGLFF. CDR3 coding DNA: TGTGCCAGCAGTCAAGGGAGGGGGCTAAGCACCGGGGGGCTGTTTTTT.

In this sample, this clonotype turned up a few times. The rearrangement uses TRBV5-5 and TRBJ2-3, with TRBD1 identical over 10 bases. The CDR3 length is 15 residues. Trimming cost V 7 bases and J 6 bases; bases outside gene matches: 11. Germline-derived CDR1 and CDR2 are SGHKS and YYEKEE (reference sequence). CDR3 sequence reads: CASLRGQGLGDTQYF. As DNA, the CDR3 is TGTGCCAGCCTCCGGGGACAGGGGTTAGGGGATACGCAGTATTTT.

Worth noting for this clonotype: The likely explanation is a read error, given a far larger clone one base away. The rearrangement joins TRBV6-5 to TRBJ2-4; no reliable D call. The J call may not be correct, given that the DNA end is closer to TRBJ1-2. CDR3 length: 17 residues. Germline V gene data show CDR1 as MNHEY and CDR2 as SVGAGI. Here the CDR3 reads CASSCQRSPLYSRGYTF. The CDR3 DNA sequence: TGTGCCAGCAGTTGCCAGAGGTCCCCCCTCTATTCTCGCGGCTACACCTTC.

With regard to this clonotype: A junction end diverges from the germline sequence, so it may reflect a read error. The chain has TRBV7-2 and TRBJ1-2; D ambiguous. The CDR3 is 17 amino acids. The germline CDR1 and CDR2 sequences are SGHTA and FQGNSA. As DNA, the CDR3 is TGCGCCAGCAGCGGTCGGAGCAGAGACGGAAAGGCCTATGGCTACACCTTC. It is translated as CASSGRSRDGKAYGYTF.

This clonotype was recorded many times. The V call is TRBV12-3 or TRBV12-4, the J call TRBJ1-4; D gene ambiguous. This CDR3 spans 12 amino acids. V lost 9 bases and J 4 bases, leaving 9 bases between the germline ends. CDR3 sequence reads: CASKRGNEKLFF. CDR3 sequence (DNA): TGTGCCAGTAAACGGGGTAATGAAAAACTGTTTTTT.

Comments on this clonotype: A much larger clone differs from this one at a single base, so this may be a read error. This sequence joins TRBV3-1 and TRBJ2-2; no firm D call. CDR1 LGHDT and CDR2 YNNKEL come from the germline V gene (reference sequence). The CDR3 totals 18 residues. The V end lost 4 bases, the J end lost 5 bases, and 23 bases lay between the germline ends. CDR3 sequence (DNA): TGTGCCAGCAGCCCAGGATATCCCATTTCAGGCTTGACCGGGGAGCTGTTTTTT. It codes for CASSPGYPISGLTGELFF.

This clonotype has at least ten counts. This chain joins TRBV12-3 or TRBV12-4 and TRBJ1-2; 7 bases are a match to TRBD1. There are 13 residues in the CDR3. V trimming: 5 bases; J trimming: 6 bases; junction bases outside the gene matches: 6. Here the CDR3 reads CASSPDRLDGYTF. The CDR3 nucleotides are TGTGCCAGCAGTCCGGACAGGTTAGATGGCTACACCTTC.

The rearrangement joins TRBV3-1 to TRBJ1-2; D ambiguous. The V gene lost 5 bases and the J gene lost 4 bases, with 23 bases spanning the gap. The CDR3 length is 17 residues. Germline V lookup: CDR1 LGHDT, CDR2 YNNKEL (reference sequence). The CDR3 region has the DNA TGTGCCAGCAGCTCAGGCGGTCCCATTTGGAAGACCTATGGCTACACCTTC. It yields the protein CASSSGGPIWKTYGYTF.

In this sample, this clonotype turned up a few times. The chain carries TRBV25-1 and TRBJ2-1, with D uncertain. The V gene lost 1 base and the J gene lost 8 bases, with 12 bases spanning the gap. CDR1 MGHDK and CDR2 SYGVNS come from the germline V gene. The CDR3 extends over 14 amino acids. This chain's CDR3 is CASSESGSFHEQFF. The DNA of the CDR3 is TGTGCCAGCAGTGAATCCGGTAGTTTCCATGAGCAGTTCTTC.

The table lists this clonotype with a few counts. This clone may be a read error of a much larger clone one base away. The rearrangement links TRBV7-9 to TRBJ1-5; D not resolved. The germline gives CDR1 SEHNR, CDR2 FQNEAQ (reference sequence). Trimming took 5 bases from V and 2 from J, leaving 19 bases between them. The length of the CDR3 is 17 residues. The chain's CDR3 is CASSEQRVGVGNQPQHF. In DNA, the CDR3 is TGTGCCAGCAGCGAACAGAGAGTGGGAGTTGGCAATCAGCCCCAGCATTTT.